This record concerns one T cell receptor (beta chain) sequence. This sample was included in a study of control samples from healthy donors and cancer patients. V lost 6 bases, J lost 0 bases, and 8 bases lay in between. This CDR3 has 13 amino acids. Germline V CDR1 and CDR2: SGHTA, FQGNSA. Only in-frame clones appear in the TCRdb table, and some are missing; sequencing was by immunoSEQ multiplex PCR. Here the sample spans around 5,100 clones, approximately 84% being singletons. This clonotype was sampled from a female donor with lung cancer. The sequenced material came from formalin-fixed, paraffin-embedded tissue. The V call is TRBV7-2, the J call TRBJ1-1; D is unresolved. This chain's CDR3 is CASRQTMNTEAFF. In DNA form, the CDR3 reads TGTGCCAGCAGGCAAACAATGAACACTGAAGCTTTCTTT.